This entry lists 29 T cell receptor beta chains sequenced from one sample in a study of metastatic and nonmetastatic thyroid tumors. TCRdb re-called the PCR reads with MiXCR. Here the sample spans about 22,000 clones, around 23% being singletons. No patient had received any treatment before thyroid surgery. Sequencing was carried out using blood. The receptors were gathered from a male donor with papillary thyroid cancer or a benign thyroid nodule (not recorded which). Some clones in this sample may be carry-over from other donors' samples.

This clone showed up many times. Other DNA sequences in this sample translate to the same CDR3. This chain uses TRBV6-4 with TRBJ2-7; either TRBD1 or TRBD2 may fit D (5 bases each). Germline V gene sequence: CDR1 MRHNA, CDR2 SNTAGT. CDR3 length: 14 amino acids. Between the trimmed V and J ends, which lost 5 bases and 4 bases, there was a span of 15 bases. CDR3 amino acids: CASSYRDGDYEQYF. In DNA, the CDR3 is TGTGCCAGCAGTTACCGGGACGGGGATTACGAGCAGTACTTC.

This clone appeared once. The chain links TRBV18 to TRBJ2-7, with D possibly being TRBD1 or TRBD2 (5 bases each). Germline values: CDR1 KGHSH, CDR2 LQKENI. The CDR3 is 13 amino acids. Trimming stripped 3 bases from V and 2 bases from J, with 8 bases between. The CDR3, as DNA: TGTGCCAGCTCACCGGGACGAACCTACGAGCAGTACTTC. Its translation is CASSPGRTYEQYF.

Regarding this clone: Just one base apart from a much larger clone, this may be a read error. The CDR3 loop is CASSQDRGGLETQYF. As DNA, the CDR3 is TGCGCCAGCAGCCAAGATCGGGGGGGTCTGGAGACCCAGTACTTC. V and J are TRBV10-1 and TRBJ2-5; 8 positions agree with TRBD2. The junction had 11 bases not matched to a gene; V was cut back by 6 bases and J by 5 bases. The CDR3 covers 15 residues. Germline assignment: CDR1 WNHNN and CDR2 SYGVQD (reference sequence).

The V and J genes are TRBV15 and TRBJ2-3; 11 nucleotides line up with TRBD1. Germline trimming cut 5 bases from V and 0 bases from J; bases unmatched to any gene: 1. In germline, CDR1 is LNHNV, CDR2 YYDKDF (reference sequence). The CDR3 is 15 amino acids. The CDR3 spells CATSRDRGSTDTQYF. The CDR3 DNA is TGTGCCACCAGCCGGGACAGGGGGAGCACAGATACGCAGTATTTT.

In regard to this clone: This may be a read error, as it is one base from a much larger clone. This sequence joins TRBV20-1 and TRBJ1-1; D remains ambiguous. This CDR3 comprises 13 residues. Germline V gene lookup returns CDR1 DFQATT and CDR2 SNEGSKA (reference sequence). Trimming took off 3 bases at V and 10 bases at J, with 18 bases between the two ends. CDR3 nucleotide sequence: TGCAGTGCTAGTGCCGGGTCAGGCCATGTAGCTTTCTTT. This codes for CSASAGSGHVAFF.

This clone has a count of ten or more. The CDR3 DNA is TGCAGCGTTGAGGTGCGGAACAGGGGATTATATGGCTACACCTTC. As protein: CSVEVRNRGLYGYTF. V is TRBV29-1 and J is TRBJ1-2; 7 bases align to TRBD1. The V segment lost 3 bases and the J segment 5 bases; nucleotides outside the gene matches: 12. The CDR3 is 15 residues long. CDR1 is SQVTM, CDR2 ANQGSEA, per germline. Full variable domain (remainder filled in from reference TRBV29-1 and TRBJ1-2): SAVISQKPSRDICQRGTSLTIQCQVDSQVTMMFWYRQQPGQSLTLIATANQGSEATYESGFVIDKFPISRPNLTFSTLTVSNMSPEDSSIYLCSVEVRNRGLYGYTFGSGTRLTVV.

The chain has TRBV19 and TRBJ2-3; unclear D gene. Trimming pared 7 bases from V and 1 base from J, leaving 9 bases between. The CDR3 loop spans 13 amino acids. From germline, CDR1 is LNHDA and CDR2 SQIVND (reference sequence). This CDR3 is CASNTGRTDTQYF. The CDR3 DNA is TGTGCCAGTAATACGGGCCGCACAGATACGCAGTATTTT.

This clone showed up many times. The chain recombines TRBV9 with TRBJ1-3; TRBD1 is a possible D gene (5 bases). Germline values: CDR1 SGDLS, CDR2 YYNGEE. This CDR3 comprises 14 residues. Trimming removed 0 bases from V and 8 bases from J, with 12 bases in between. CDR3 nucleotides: TGTGCCAGCAGCGTAGTACAGGTATCGGACACCATATATTTT. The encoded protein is CASSVVQVSDTIYF.

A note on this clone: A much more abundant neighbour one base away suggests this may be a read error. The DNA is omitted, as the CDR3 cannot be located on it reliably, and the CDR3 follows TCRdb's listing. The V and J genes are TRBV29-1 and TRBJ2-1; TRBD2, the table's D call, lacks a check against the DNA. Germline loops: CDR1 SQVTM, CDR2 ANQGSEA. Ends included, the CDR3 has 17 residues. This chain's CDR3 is CSVAGGIIAGGANEQLF.

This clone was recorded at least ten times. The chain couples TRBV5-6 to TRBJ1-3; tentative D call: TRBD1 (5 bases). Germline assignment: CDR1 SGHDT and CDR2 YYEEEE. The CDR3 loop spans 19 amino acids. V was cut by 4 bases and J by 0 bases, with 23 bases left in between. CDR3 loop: CASSPGMRQRVSSGNTIYF. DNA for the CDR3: TGTGCCAGCAGCCCTGGTATGAGACAGCGGGTAAGCTCTGGAAACACCATATATTTT.

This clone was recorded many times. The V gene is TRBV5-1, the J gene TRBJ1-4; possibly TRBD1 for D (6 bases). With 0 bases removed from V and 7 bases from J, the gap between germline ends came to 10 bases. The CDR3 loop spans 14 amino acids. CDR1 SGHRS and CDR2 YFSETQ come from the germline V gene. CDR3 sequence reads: CASSLDRASEKLFF. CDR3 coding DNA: TGCGCCAGCAGCTTGGACAGGGCCTCTGAAAAACTGTTTTTT.

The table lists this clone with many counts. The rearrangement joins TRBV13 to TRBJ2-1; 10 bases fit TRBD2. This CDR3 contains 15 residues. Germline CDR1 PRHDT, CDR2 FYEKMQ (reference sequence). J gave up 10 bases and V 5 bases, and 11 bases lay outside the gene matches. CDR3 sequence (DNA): TGTGCCAGCAGCCGCCGTCTAGCGGGAGATGAAGAGCAGTTCTTC. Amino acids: CASSRRLAGDEEQFF.

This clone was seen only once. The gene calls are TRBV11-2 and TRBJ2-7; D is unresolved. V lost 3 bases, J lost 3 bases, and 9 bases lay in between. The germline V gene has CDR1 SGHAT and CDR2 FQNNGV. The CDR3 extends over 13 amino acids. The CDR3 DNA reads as TGTGCCAGCAGCTTCGGATCGAACTACGAGCAGTACTTC. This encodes CASSFGSNYEQYF.

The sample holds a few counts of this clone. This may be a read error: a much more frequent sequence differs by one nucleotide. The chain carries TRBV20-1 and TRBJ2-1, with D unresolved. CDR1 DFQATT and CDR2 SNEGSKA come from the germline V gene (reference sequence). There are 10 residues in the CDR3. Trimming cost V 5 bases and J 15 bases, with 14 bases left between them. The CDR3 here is CSAPDERSFF. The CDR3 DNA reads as TGCAGTGCTCCCGATGAAAGGTCGTTCTTC.

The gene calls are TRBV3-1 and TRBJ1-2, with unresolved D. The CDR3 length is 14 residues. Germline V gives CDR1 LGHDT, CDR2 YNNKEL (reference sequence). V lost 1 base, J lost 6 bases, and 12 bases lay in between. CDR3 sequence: CASSQGRDRNGYTF. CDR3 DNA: TGTGCCAGCAGCCAAGGACGCGATAGGAATGGCTACACCTTC.

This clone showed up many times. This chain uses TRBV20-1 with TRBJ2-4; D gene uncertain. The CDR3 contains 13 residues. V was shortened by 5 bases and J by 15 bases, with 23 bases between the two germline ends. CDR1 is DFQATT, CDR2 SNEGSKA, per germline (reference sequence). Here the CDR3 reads CSAGQRSVSLRYF. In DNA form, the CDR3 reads TGCAGTGCTGGGCAGAGAAGCGTCAGCTTAAGGTACTTC.

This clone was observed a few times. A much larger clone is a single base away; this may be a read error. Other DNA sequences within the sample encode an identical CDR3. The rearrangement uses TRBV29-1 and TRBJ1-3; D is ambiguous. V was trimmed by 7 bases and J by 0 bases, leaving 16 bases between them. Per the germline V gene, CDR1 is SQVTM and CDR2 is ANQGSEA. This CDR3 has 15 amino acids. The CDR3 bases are TGCAGCGCCTACGGTACAGCCTTCTCTGGAAACACCATATATTTT. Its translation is CSAYGTAFSGNTIYF.

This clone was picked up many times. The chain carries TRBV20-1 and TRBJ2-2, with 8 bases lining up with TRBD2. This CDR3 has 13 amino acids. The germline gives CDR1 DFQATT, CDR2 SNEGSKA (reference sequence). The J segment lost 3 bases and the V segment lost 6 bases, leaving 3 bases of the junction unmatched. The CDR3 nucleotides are TGCAGTGCCGGGACTAGGGACACCGGGGAGCTGTTTTTT. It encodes CSAGTRDTGELFF.

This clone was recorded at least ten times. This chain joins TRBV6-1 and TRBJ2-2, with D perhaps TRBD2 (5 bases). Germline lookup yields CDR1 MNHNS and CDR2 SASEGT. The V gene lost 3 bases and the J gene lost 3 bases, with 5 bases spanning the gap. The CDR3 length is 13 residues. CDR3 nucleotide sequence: TGTGCCAGCAGTGACGGGGACACCGGGGAGCTGTTTTTT. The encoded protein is CASSDGDTGELFF.

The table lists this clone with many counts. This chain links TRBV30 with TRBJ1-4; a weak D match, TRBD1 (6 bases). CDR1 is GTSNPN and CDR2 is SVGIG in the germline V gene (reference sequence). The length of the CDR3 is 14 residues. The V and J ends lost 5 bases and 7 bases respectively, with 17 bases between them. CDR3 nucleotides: TGTGCCTGGGCAGGGGCAGGGCGGGCTGAAAAACTGTTTTTT. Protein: CAWAGAGRAEKLFF.

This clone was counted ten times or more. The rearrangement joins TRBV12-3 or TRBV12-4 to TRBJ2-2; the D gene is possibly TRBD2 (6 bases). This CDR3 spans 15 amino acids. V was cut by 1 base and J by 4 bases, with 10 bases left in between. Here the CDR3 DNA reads TGTGCCAGCAGTTTAGGCCTAGCGAGCACCGGGGAGCTGTTTTTT. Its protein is CASSLGLASTGELFF.

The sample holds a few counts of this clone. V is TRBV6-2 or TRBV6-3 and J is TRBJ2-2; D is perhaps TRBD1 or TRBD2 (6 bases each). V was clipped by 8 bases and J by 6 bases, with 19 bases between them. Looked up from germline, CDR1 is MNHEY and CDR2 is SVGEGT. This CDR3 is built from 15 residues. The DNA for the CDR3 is TGTGCCAGCTGTGATCAACCGGAGGGGGCCGGGGAGCTGTTTTTT. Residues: CASCDQPEGAGELFF.

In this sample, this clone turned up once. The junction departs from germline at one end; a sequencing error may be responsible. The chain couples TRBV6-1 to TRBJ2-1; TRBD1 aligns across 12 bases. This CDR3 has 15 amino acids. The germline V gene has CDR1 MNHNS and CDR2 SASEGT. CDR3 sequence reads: CASRDGTGGSNELFF. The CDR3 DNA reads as TGTGCCAGCAGGGACGGGACAGGGGGCTCTAATGAGCTGTTCTTC.

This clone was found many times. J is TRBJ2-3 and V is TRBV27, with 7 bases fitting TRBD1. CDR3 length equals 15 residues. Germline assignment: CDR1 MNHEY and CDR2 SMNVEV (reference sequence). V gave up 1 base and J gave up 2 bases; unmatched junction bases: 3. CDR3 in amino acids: CASSLYGTDTDTQYF. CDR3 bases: TGTGCCAGCAGTTTATATGGGACAGACACAGATACGCAGTATTTT.

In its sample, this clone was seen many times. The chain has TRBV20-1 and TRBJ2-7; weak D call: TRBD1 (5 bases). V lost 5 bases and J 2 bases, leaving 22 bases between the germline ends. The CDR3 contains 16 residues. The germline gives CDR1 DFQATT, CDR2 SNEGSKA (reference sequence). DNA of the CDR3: TGCAGTGCTGCCGCTAGGGCAGGGCAGGACCCCTACGAGCAGTACTTC. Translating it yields CSAAARAGQDPYEQYF.

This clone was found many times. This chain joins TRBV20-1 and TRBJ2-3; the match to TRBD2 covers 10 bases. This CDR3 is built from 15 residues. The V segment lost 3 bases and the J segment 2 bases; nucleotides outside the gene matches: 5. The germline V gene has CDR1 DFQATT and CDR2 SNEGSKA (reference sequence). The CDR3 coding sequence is TGCAGTGCTAGGTCACTAGCGGGGCTCACAGATACGCAGTATTTT. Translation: CSARSLAGLTDTQYF.

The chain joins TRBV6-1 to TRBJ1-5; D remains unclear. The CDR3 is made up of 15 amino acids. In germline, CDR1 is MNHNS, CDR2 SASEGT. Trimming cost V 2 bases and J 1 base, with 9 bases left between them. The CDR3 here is CASSEFGGSNQPQHF. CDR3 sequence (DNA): TGTGCCAGCAGTGAATTTGGAGGGAGCAATCAGCCCCAGCATTTT.

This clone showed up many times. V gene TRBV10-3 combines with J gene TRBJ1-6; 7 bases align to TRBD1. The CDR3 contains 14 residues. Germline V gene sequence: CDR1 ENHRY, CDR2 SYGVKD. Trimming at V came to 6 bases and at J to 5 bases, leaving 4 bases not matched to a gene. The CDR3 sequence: CAIRAGTDNSPLHF. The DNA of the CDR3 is TGTGCCATCAGGGCCGGGACAGATAATTCACCCCTCCACTTT.

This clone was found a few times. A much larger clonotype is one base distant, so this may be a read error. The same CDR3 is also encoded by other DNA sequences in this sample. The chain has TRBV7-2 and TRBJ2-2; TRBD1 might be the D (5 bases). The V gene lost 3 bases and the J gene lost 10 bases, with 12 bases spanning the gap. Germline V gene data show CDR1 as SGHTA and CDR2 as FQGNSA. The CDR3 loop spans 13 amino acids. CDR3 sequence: CASSLGPLMELFF. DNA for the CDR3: TGTGCCAGCAGCTTGGGGCCCTTAATGGAGCTGTTTTTT.